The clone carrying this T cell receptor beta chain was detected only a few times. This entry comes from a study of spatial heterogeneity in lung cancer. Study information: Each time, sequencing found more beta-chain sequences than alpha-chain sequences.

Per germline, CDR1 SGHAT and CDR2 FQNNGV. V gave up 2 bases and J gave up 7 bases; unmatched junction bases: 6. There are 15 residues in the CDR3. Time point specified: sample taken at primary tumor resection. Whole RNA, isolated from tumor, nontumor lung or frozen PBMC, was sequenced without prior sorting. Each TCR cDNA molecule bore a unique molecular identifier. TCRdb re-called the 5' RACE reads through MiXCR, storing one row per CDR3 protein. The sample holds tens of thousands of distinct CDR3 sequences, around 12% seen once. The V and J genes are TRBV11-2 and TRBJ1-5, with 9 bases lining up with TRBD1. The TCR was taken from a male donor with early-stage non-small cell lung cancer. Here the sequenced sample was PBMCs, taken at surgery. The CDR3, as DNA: TGTGCCAGCAGCTTAAATACAGGGGGCGTGCAGCCCCAGCATTTT. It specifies CASSLNTGGVQPQHF.